The 31 T cell receptor beta chains reported below all come from one sample, sequenced in a study of OX40 agonist ivuxolimab in advanced cancers. Only in-frame clones appear in the TCRdb table, and some are missing; sequencing was by immunoSEQ multiplex PCR. The sample carries 65,000 or so clones, approximately 90% recorded once. The material was CD4+ or CD8+ T cells sorted from blood, obtained in a trial of the OX40 agonist ivuxolimab. The origin of the receptors is an adult with an advanced solid tumor such as melanoma, head and neck, liver or kidney cancer.

The CDR3 coding sequence is TGTGCCAGCAGTGACGAGGCAGGGGATCAGCCCCAGCATTTT. Protein sequence: CASSDEAGDQPQHF. The chain recombines TRBV6-4 with TRBJ1-5; D perhaps matches TRBD1 (6 bases). V was clipped by 2 bases and J by 5 bases, with 10 bases between them. The length of the CDR3 is 14 residues. From germline, CDR1 is MRHNA and CDR2 SNTAGT.

This chain uses TRBV5-5 with TRBJ1-1; maybe TRBD1 (5 bases). From germline, CDR1 is SGHKS and CDR2 YYEKEE (reference sequence). Between the trimmed V and J ends, which lost 4 bases and 7 bases, there was a span of 14 bases. There are 13 residues in the CDR3. The CDR3 spells CASSLVGRDEAFF. The CDR3, as DNA: TGTGCCAGCAGCCTGGTGGGGCGGGATGAAGCTTTCTTT.

This clone was recorded once. This CDR3 is CASSQDDRANYGYTF. The CDR3 bases are TGCGCCAGCAGCCAAGACGACAGGGCTAACTATGGCTACACCTTC. This rearrangement joins TRBV4-1 to TRBJ1-2; 7 bases are shared with TRBD1. Germline V gene sequence: CDR1 MGHRA, CDR2 YSYEKL. The CDR3 contains 15 residues. Losses at the gene ends were 0 bases for V and 0 bases for J; bases not matched to a gene: 1.

The CDR3 here is CASSFGTGAILETQYF. Written as DNA, the CDR3 is TGTGCCAGCAGCTTTGGGACAGGGGCGATTTTGGAGACCCAGTACTTC. V usage is TRBV7-9 and J usage is TRBJ2-5, with TRBD1 identical over 10 bases. CDR1 and CDR2 from the germline V gene are SEHNR and FQNEAQ (reference sequence). CDR3 size: 16 residues. Trimming took 3 bases from V and 5 from J; bases not matched to a gene: 9. Full variable domain (remainder filled in from reference TRBV7-9 and TRBJ2-5): DTGVSQNPRHKITKRGQNVTFRCDPISEHNRLYWYRQTLGQGPEFLTYFQNEAQLEKSRLLSDRFSAERPKGSFSTLEIQRTEQGDSAMYLCASSFGTGAILETQYFGPGTRLLVL.

Only a few counts were recorded for this clone. A far larger clone is off by one base, so a read error is likely. This same CDR3 is encoded by further DNA sequences in the sample. The V and J genes are TRBV5-1 and TRBJ1-2; 7 positions match TRBD1. The CDR3 consists of 15 residues. The V segment lost 2 bases and the J segment 0 bases; nucleotides outside the gene matches: 4. Germline V gene sequence: CDR1 SGHRS, CDR2 YFSETQ. The chain's CDR3 is CASSLGDRTNYGYTF. The CDR3, as DNA: TGCGCCAGCAGCTTAGGGGACAGAACTAACTATGGCTACACCTTC.

This sequence joins TRBV6-1 and TRBJ2-3; D perhaps matches TRBD2 (6 bases). Germline CDR1 is MNHNS and CDR2 is SASEGT. The CDR3 runs 14 residues. Trimming stripped 2 bases from V and 7 bases from J, with 13 bases between. CDR3 sequence: CASSELAGPYTQYF. Here the CDR3 DNA reads TGTGCCAGCAGTGAATTGGCGGGACCCTATACGCAGTATTTT.

On this clone: The same CDR3 can be traced to other DNA sequences in this sample. The CDR3 nucleotides are TGTGCCAGCAGCTTAAGCGGTACTGAAGCTTTCTTT. Amino acids: CASSLSGTEAFF. The V and J genes are TRBV7-9 and TRBJ1-1, with no clear D. The CDR3 consists of 12 residues. The V end lost 2 bases, the J end lost 5 bases, and 6 bases lay between the germline ends. The germline gives CDR1 SEHNR, CDR2 FQNEAQ (reference sequence).

The chain combines TRBV18 with TRBJ1-4; 12 bases align to TRBD1. The CDR3 runs 15 residues. The V gene's germline CDR1 is KGHSH and CDR2 LQKENI. Trimming at V came to 3 bases and at J to 8 bases, leaving 4 bases not matched to a gene. The CDR3 spells CASSPGTGGEEKLFF. DNA for the CDR3: TGTGCCAGCTCACCCGGGACAGGGGGCGAGGAAAAACTGTTTTTT.

V is TRBV15 and J is TRBJ2-7; D call uncertain. Germline assignment: CDR1 LNHNV and CDR2 YYDKDF (reference sequence). CDR3 length: 13 residues. V lost 4 bases and J lost 2, with 9 bases in between. This CDR3 is CATSTDRAYEQYF. In DNA, the CDR3 is TGTGCCACCAGCACGGACCGCGCCTACGAGCAGTACTTC.

The rearrangement links TRBV9 to TRBJ1-2; tentatively, D is TRBD1 (5 bases). The CDR3 runs 12 residues. V was clipped by 0 bases and J by 5 bases, with 5 bases between them. The germline CDR1 and CDR2 sequences are SGDLS and YYNGEE. The CDR3 nucleotides read TGTGCCAGCAGCGTAGGGACATATGGCTACACCTTC. Protein: CASSVGTYGYTF.

The rearrangement joins TRBV28 to TRBJ2-1; no clear D gene. With 7 bases removed from V and 9 bases from J, the gap between germline ends came to 13 bases. Per germline, CDR1 MDHEN and CDR2 SYDVKM. The CDR3 is 12 residues long. CDR3 sequence reads: CASTLRIGEQFF. The CDR3 bases are TGTGCCAGCACCCTTAGAATCGGTGAGCAGTTCTTC. The variable domain in full, completed from reference TRBV28 and TRBJ2-1, reads DVKVTQSSRYLVKRTGEKVFLECVQDMDHENMFWYRQDPGLGLRLIYFSYDVKMKEKGDIPEGYSVSREKKERFSLILESASTNQTSMYLCASTLRIGEQFFGPGTRLTVL.

This chain joins TRBV5-4 and TRBJ2-2, with 7 bases aligning to TRBD1. The CDR3 sequence is 15 residues long. Germline V gene data show CDR1 as SGHNT and CDR2 as YYREEE (reference sequence). Trimming cost V 6 bases and J 4 bases; bases outside gene matches: 9. The CDR3 sequence is CASNPGGRGTGELFF. The CDR3 DNA reads TGTGCCAGCAACCCAGGGGGACGAGGCACCGGGGAGCTGTTTTTT.

V and J are TRBV7-9 and TRBJ2-2; maybe TRBD1 (6 bases). There are 14 residues in the CDR3. Germline loops: CDR1 SEHNR, CDR2 FQNEAQ (reference sequence). V lost 4 bases to trimming and J lost 3 bases, with 9 bases between them. The CDR3 region has the DNA TGTGCCAGCAGCTGGGACACTTACACCGGGGAGCTGTTTTTT. Residues: CASSWDTYTGELFF.

Here the CDR3 reads CASSLLPWGTMNTEAFF. The CDR3 DNA sequence: TGTGCCAGCAGCCTACTCCCTTGGGGGACGATGAACACTGAAGCTTTCTTT. The chain combines TRBV14 with TRBJ1-1, with a tentative D call TRBD1 (5 bases). V was trimmed by 4 bases and J by 0 bases, leaving 18 bases between them. The CDR3 is 17 residues long. The germline V gene encodes CDR1 SGHDN and CDR2 FVKESK.

The V and J genes are TRBV27 and TRBJ2-7, with 10 bases lining up with TRBD1. Germline-derived CDR1 and CDR2 are MNHEY and SMNVEV (reference sequence). CDR3 size: 15 residues. V lost 2 bases to trimming and J lost 4 bases; unmatched junction nucleotides: 5. CDR3 DNA sequence: TGTGCCAGCAGTTTACGCGGGACAGGGGAATACGAGCAGTACTTC. Protein: CASSLRGTGEYEQYF.

The gene calls are TRBV5-1 and TRBJ1-1; D perhaps matches TRBD1 (6 bases). Germline V gene data show CDR1 as SGHRS and CDR2 as YFSETQ. The V gene lost 4 bases and the J gene lost 4 bases, with 14 bases spanning the gap. The CDR3 is made up of 14 amino acids. This CDR3 is CASSPRQDGTEAFF. The CDR3 DNA reads TGCGCCAGCAGCCCTCGACAGGACGGCACTGAAGCTTTCTTT.

V gene TRBV19 combines with J gene TRBJ2-1; 8 positions match TRBD2. Germline trimming cut 6 bases from V and 6 bases from J; bases unmatched to any gene: 10. The CDR3 extends over 15 amino acids. Germline assignment: CDR1 LNHDA and CDR2 SQIVND (reference sequence). The CDR3, as DNA: TGTGCCAGTAGCACATCCGGGACTAGAGCCAATGAGCAGTTCTTC. This encodes CASSTSGTRANEQFF.

This rearrangement joins TRBV6-1 to TRBJ2-5, with D perhaps matching TRBD2 (6 bases). The CDR3 is 14 residues long. Between the trimmed V and J ends, which lost 5 bases and 2 bases, there was a span of 12 bases. In germline, CDR1 is MNHNS, CDR2 SASEGT. CDR3 DNA sequence: TGTGCCAGCAGTTCGGGGACTTTTCAAGAGACCCAGTACTTC. This encodes CASSSGTFQETQYF.

The genes are TRBV19 and TRBJ1-5, with D perhaps matching TRBD1 (6 bases). V lost 7 bases and J 2 bases, leaving 12 bases between the germline ends. CDR1 and CDR2 from the germline V gene are LNHDA and SQIVND (reference sequence). The CDR3 sequence is 14 residues long. In DNA, the CDR3 is TGTGCCAGTACCCACAGGGCTGGCAATCAGCCCCAGCATTTT. As protein: CASTHRAGNQPQHF.

The CDR3 coding sequence is TGCAGCGGAGGGGGGCGAGGGGACAATGAGCAGTTCTTC. The encoded protein is CSGGGRGDNEQFF. V is TRBV29-1 and J is TRBJ2-1; D assignment may be TRBD1 or TRBD2 (6 bases each). Trimming cost V 7 bases and J 5 bases, with 15 bases left between them. This CDR3 is built from 13 residues. The germline CDR1 and CDR2 sequences are SQVTM and ANQGSEA.

The chain employs TRBV2 and TRBJ1-1; D is perhaps TRBD1 (5 bases). Germline values: CDR1 SNHLY, CDR2 FYNNEI. Between the trimmed V and J ends, which lost 1 base and 4 bases, there was a span of 10 bases. This CDR3 contains 14 residues. CDR3 DNA: TGTGCCAGCAGTGAAGACAGGCAAACCACTGAAGCTTTCTTT. Amino acid sequence: CASSEDRQTTEAFF.

This chain joins TRBV27 and TRBJ2-1; D remains unclear. This CDR3 spans 13 amino acids. Trimming shortened V by 5 bases and J by 7 bases, and 12 bases separated the two germline ends. The V gene's germline CDR1 is MNHEY and CDR2 SMNVEV (reference sequence). The CDR3 coding sequence is TGTGCCAGCAGTCCCCTTGGGCGGAATGAGCAGTTCTTC. It is translated as CASSPLGRNEQFF.

The V call is TRBV6-1, the J call TRBJ1-6, with a weak D call TRBD1 (5 bases). Germline CDR1 reads MNHNS; CDR2 reads SASEGT. V lost 2 bases and J lost 8, with 10 bases in between. CDR3 size: 14 residues. This CDR3 is CASSERGRDSPLHF. CDR3 nucleotides: TGTGCCAGCAGTGAAAGGGGCCGGGATTCACCCCTCCACTTT.

The chain has TRBV10-1 and TRBJ1-1; D gene unclear. Germline assignment: CDR1 WNHNN and CDR2 SYGVQD (reference sequence). CDR3 length: 15 residues. V was shortened by 6 bases and J by 1 base, with 15 bases between the two germline ends. The CDR3: CASRPRTVRNTEAFF. In DNA, the CDR3 is TGCGCCAGCAGACCCCGTACGGTTCGGAACACTGAAGCTTTCTTT.

The rearrangement uses TRBV28 and TRBJ2-7; D is perhaps TRBD1 or TRBD2 (5 bases each). The CDR3 contains 13 residues. Trimming cost V 5 bases and J 6 bases, with 14 bases left between them. In germline, CDR1 is MDHEN, CDR2 SYDVKM. CDR3 bases: TGTGCCAGCAGTACCCCGGCAGGGAGCGAGCAGTACTTC. Protein product: CASSTPAGSEQYF.

The CDR3 DNA is TGCAGCGTTGAACCGCCCGTCAACAATGAGCAGTTCTTC. This codes for CSVEPPVNNEQFF. V gene TRBV29-1 combines with J gene TRBJ2-1; D remains unclear. Trimming stripped 2 bases from V and 5 bases from J, with 10 bases between. Germline V lookup: CDR1 SQVTM, CDR2 ANQGSEA. The CDR3 is made up of 13 amino acids.

The chain employs TRBV5-1 and TRBJ1-1; D possibly corresponds to TRBD1 (5 bases). CDR1 and CDR2 (germline): SGHRS, YFSETQ. CDR3 length: 13 amino acids. Trimming took off 0 bases at V and 5 bases at J, with 8 bases between the two ends. The CDR3 DNA is TGCGCCAGCAGCTTGGCAGGGTTTACTGAAGCTTTCTTT. Protein product: CASSLAGFTEAFF.

CDR3 coding DNA: TGCACAGGGGCAGGGGTTAAGGAGACCCAGTACTTC. Residues: CTGAGVKETQYF. J is TRBJ2-5 and V is TRBV4-1, with TRBD1 identical over 7 bases. The germline V gene has CDR1 MGHRA and CDR2 YSYEKL. The CDR3 is 12 amino acids.

About this clone itself: One junction end disagrees with the germline gene, perhaps due to a read error. The rearrangement uses TRBV25-1 and TRBJ2-3, with D perhaps being TRBD1 or TRBD2 (5 bases each). CDR1 and CDR2 (germline): MGHDK, SYGVNS. The CDR3 loop spans 14 amino acids. CDR3 residues: CVSSEWDSTDTQYF. Here the CDR3 DNA reads TGTGTCAGCAGTGAATGGGACAGCACAGATACGCAGTATTTT.

This sequence joins TRBV7-9 and TRBJ1-4; 8 positions agree with TRBD1. CDR3 length: 13 residues. Losses at the gene ends were 6 bases for V and 6 bases for J; bases not matched to a gene: 3. Germline loops: CDR1 SEHNR, CDR2 FQNEAQ (reference sequence). CDR3 nucleotides: TGTGCCAGCAGGGTGACAGGGGATGAAAAACTGTTTTTT. The encoded protein is CASRVTGDEKLFF.

This sequence joins TRBV28 and TRBJ1-2; D is perhaps TRBD1 (5 bases). The V end lost 3 bases, the J end lost 4 bases, and 12 bases lay between the germline ends. The CDR3 consists of 14 residues. Germline assignment: CDR1 MDHEN and CDR2 SYDVKM. CDR3 nucleotides: TGTGCCAGCAGTTTCGGGGGGAGGGCCTATGGCTACACCTTC. It is translated as CASSFGGRAYGYTF.